A single sample is the source of the 24 T cell receptor beta chains below, sequenced in a study of T cell repertoires in cytomegalovirus infection. MiXCR, applied by TCRdb to the reads, yields one record per CDR3 protein. The sample shows fewer than 550,000 distinct CDR3 sequences, over 9% of them seen only once. Sequenced sample: PBMCs. The receptor source for this set is a human donor in good health (CMV status not recorded). Some clones in this sample may be carry-over from other donors' samples.

The rearrangement joins TRBV2 to TRBJ1-5; 7 bases are a match to TRBD1. This CDR3 comprises 14 residues. Germline assignment: CDR1 SNHLY and CDR2 FYNNEI. The V segment lost 4 bases and the J segment 7 bases; nucleotides outside the gene matches: 7. The DNA for the CDR3 is TGTGCCAGCAGTGGGGCACAGGGGCCCCAGCCCCAGCATTTT. Its translation is CASSGAQGPQPQHF.

The sample holds many counts of this clonotype. V usage is TRBV6-5 and J usage is TRBJ1-2, with D possibly being TRBD1 (6 bases). CDR1 is MNHEY and CDR2 is SVGAGI in the germline V gene. Trimming removed 2 bases at V and 6 bases at J, with 19 bases between. The CDR3 runs to 16 residues. This chain's CDR3 is CASSYPPGHGPDGYTF. For the CDR3, the DNA is TGTGCCAGCAGTTACCCTCCGGGACACGGCCCGGATGGCTACACCTTC.

This clonotype was detected ten times or more. Compared with germline, one end of the junction differs, possibly owing to a read error. This chain uses TRBV7-2 with TRBJ1-1, with D possibly matching TRBD1 (5 bases). The germline gives CDR1 SGHTA, CDR2 FQGNSA. The CDR3 consists of 14 residues. CDR3 coding DNA: TGTGCCAGCACCTTAAGGGGCATGAACACTGAAGCTTTCTTT. Translated, it gives CASTLRGMNTEAFF. Drawing the rest from reference TRBV7-2 and TRBJ1-1, the complete variable domain is GAGVSQSPSNKVTEKGKDVELRCDPISGHTALYWYRQSLGQGLEFLIYFQGNSAPDKSGLPSDRFSAERTGGSVSTLTIQRTQQEDSAVYLCASTLRGMNTEAFFGQGTRLTVV.

This chain uses TRBV7-9 with TRBJ2-7; 9 bases agree with TRBD1. Germline lookup yields CDR1 SEHNR and CDR2 FQNEAQ (reference sequence). V shed 6 bases and J 4 bases; nucleotides not matched to a gene: 10. The CDR3 consists of 15 residues. The CDR3 is CASRPVRQGGYEQYF. The CDR3 nucleotides read TGTGCCAGCAGGCCTGTCCGACAGGGGGGATACGAGCAGTACTTC.

This CDR3 reads CSARYLGVETQYF. CDR3 sequence (DNA): TGCAGTGCTAGATATCTTGGCGTAGAGACCCAGTACTTC. The genes are TRBV20-1 and TRBJ2-5, with no clear D. CDR1 and CDR2 (germline): DFQATT, SNEGSKA (reference sequence). This CDR3 contains 13 residues. V was trimmed by 2 bases and J by 4 bases, leaving 11 bases between them.

There are many counts of this clonotype. V usage is TRBV7-8 and J usage is TRBJ1-5, with D maybe TRBD1 (6 bases). With 5 bases removed from V and 9 bases from J, the gap between germline ends came to 35 bases. Germline-derived CDR1 and CDR2 are SGHVS and FQNEAQ. The CDR3 loop spans 20 amino acids. The CDR3: CASSRTAQRGRKRAIMPQHF. The CDR3 nucleotides are TGTGCCAGCAGCCGGACAGCTCAACGTGGTAGAAAAAGGGCAATCATGCCCCAGCATTTT.

Many counts were recorded for this clonotype. J is TRBJ2-2 and V is TRBV7-6, with 7 bases matching TRBD2. The length of the CDR3 is 16 residues. V dropped 1 base and J dropped 5; count of bases not matched to a gene: 7. Germline V gene lookup returns CDR1 SGHVS and CDR2 FNYEAQ. The CDR3 DNA follows: TGTGCCAGCAGCTTAGAAGCGGGGAGGCTTACCGGGGAGCTGTTTTTT. Its protein product is CASSLEAGRLTGELFF.

This clonotype was observed at least ten times. The chain is built from TRBV7-3 and TRBJ2-3; D is undetermined. The ends were cut back, 3 bases at V and 0 bases at J, with 10 bases in the middle. The CDR3 is 15 residues long. CDR1 is SGHTA, CDR2 FQGTGA, per germline. The CDR3 sequence is CASSLDSWSTDTQYF. The CDR3 bases are TGTGCCAGCAGCTTGGATAGTTGGAGCACAGATACGCAGTATTTT.

This clonotype was observed many times. The chain is built from TRBV20-1 and TRBJ2-7; 11 bases map to TRBD2. Germline lookup yields CDR1 DFQATT and CDR2 SNEGSKA (reference sequence). V lost 3 bases to trimming and J lost 2 bases; unmatched junction nucleotides: 3. CDR3 length equals 14 residues. The CDR3 coding sequence is TGCAGTGCTAGGGGGACTAGCGGTACCTACGAGCAGTACTTC. It is translated as CSARGTSGTYEQYF.

The table lists this clonotype with many counts. This chain uses TRBV7-2 with TRBJ1-6; a weak D match, TRBD1 (6 bases). V lost 0 bases and J 6 bases, leaving 12 bases between the germline ends. The germline gives CDR1 SGHTA, CDR2 FQGNSA. CDR3 length equals 16 residues. CDR3 loop: CASSLAGQRLNSPLHF. CDR3 sequence (DNA): TGTGCCAGCAGCTTAGCTGGACAGAGGCTTAATTCACCCCTCCACTTT.

This chain connects TRBV5-6 to TRBJ2-1; 10 bases align to TRBD2. The junction had 3 bases not matched to a gene; V was cut back by 0 bases and J by 0 bases. The CDR3 is 17 residues long. The germline V gene encodes CDR1 SGHDT and CDR2 YYEEEE. The CDR3 nucleotides read TGTGCCAGCAGCTTGGCTAGCGGGAGACGCTCCTACAATGAGCAGTTCTTC. Protein product: CASSLASGRRSYNEQFF. Drawing the rest from reference TRBV5-6 and TRBJ2-1, the complete variable domain is DAGVTQSPTHLIKTRGQQVTLRCSPKSGHDTVSWYQQALGQGPQFIFQYYEEEERQRGNFPDRFSGHQFPNYSSELNVNALLLGDSALYLCASSLASGRRSYNEQFFGPGTRLTVL.

The chain uses TRBV11-1 and TRBJ2-1; 8 nucleotides align to TRBD2. The CDR3 runs to 13 residues. Germline trimming cut 5 bases from V and 9 bases from J; bases unmatched to any gene: 6. The V gene's germline CDR1 is SGHAT and CDR2 FQDESV (reference sequence). The CDR3 reads CASSQVAGSEQFF. CDR3 bases: TGTGCCAGCAGCCAAGTAGCGGGAAGTGAGCAGTTCTTC.

The chain uses TRBV18 and TRBJ2-6; 7 bases line up with TRBD1. CDR1 KGHSH and CDR2 LQKENI come from the germline V gene. This CDR3 has 16 residues. After removal of 6 bases from V and 1 base from J, the junction contained 6 bases not matched to a gene. The CDR3 loop is CASSVRQGSGANVLTF. For the CDR3, the DNA is TGTGCCAGCTCCGTGAGACAGGGATCTGGGGCCAACGTCCTGACTTTC.

This clonotype was counted many times. This CDR3 reads CASSPLEVAGPTDTQYF. The CDR3 DNA reads TGTGCCAGCAGCCCCCTGGAAGTGGCGGGCCCCACAGATACGCAGTATTTT. The chain joins TRBV28 to TRBJ2-3, with D perhaps TRBD2 (5 bases). Trimming removed 6 bases from V and 2 bases from J, with 21 bases in between. Germline V gives CDR1 MDHEN, CDR2 SYDVKM. The CDR3 is 17 amino acids.

The rearrangement links TRBV18 to TRBJ1-2; TRBD1 might be the D (5 bases). V shed 1 base and J shed 8 bases, with 14 bases lying between them. CDR1 and CDR2 (germline): KGHSH, LQKENI. This CDR3 has 14 residues. CDR3 nucleotide sequence: TGTGCCAGCTCACCACAGGGGCAGGCGGAGGGCTACACCTTC. Its translation: CASSPQGQAEGYTF.

This clonotype was seen ten or more times. J is TRBJ2-5 and V is TRBV18; TRBD2 might be the D (6 bases). V shed 2 bases and J shed 5 bases, with 9 bases lying between them. From germline, CDR1 is KGHSH and CDR2 LQKENI. This CDR3 region has 13 residues. The CDR3 here is CASSPVSGETQYF. CDR3 DNA sequence: TGTGCCAGCTCACCAGTTAGCGGCGAGACCCAGTACTTC.

This clonotype was picked up many times. The CDR3 loop is CASSGSTGLSSPLHF. The CDR3 nucleotides read TGTGCCAGCAGTGGATCGACAGGGTTAAGTTCACCCCTCCACTTT. The chain links TRBV28 to TRBJ1-6, with 7 bases aligning to TRBD1. The CDR3 is 15 amino acids. V lost 5 bases, J lost 9 bases, and 10 bases stayed unmatched. CDR1 is MDHEN and CDR2 is SYDVKM in the germline V gene.

This clonotype was seen repeatedly, ten times or more. A junction end diverges from the germline sequence, so it may reflect a read error. This chain links TRBV11-2 with TRBJ1-6; 11 positions agree with TRBD1. The germline gives CDR1 SGHAT, CDR2 FQNNGV. This CDR3 spans 15 amino acids. As DNA, the CDR3 is TGTGCCAGCAGATTAGGGACAGGGGGAAATTCACCCCTCCACTTT. Translated: CASRLGTGGNSPLHF.

This clonotype turned up a few times. This chain uses TRBV14 with TRBJ1-2; the D is unclear. Germline values: CDR1 SGHDN, CDR2 FVKESK. Trimming took 3 bases from V and 0 from J, leaving 5 bases between them. This CDR3 comprises 13 residues. CDR3 loop: CASSQGANYGYTF. As DNA, the CDR3 is TGTGCCAGCAGCCAGGGTGCTAACTATGGCTACACCTTC.

V and J are TRBV6-1 and TRBJ1-1; no firm D call. The CDR3 is 15 amino acids. V gave up 3 bases and J gave up 1 base, with 12 bases separating them. The germline CDR1 and CDR2 sequences are MNHNS and SASEGT. For the CDR3, the DNA is TGTGCCAGCAGTGACAAGTCACACCAGAACACTGAAGCTTTCTTT. Translated: CASSDKSHQNTEAFF.

The J gene is TRBJ1-4, the V gene TRBV6-5; maybe TRBD1 (5 bases). V was cut by 0 bases and J by 8 bases, with 13 bases left in between. The CDR3 extends over 15 amino acids. Germline lookup yields CDR1 MNHEY and CDR2 SVGAGI. The chain's CDR3 is CASSYSNGRGEKLFF. CDR3 coding DNA: TGTGCCAGCAGTTACTCGAATGGGAGGGGCGAAAAACTGTTTTTT.

This clonotype was detected a few times. The rearrangement links TRBV29-1 to TRBJ1-1, with D possibly matching TRBD1 (5 bases). Germline V gene sequence: CDR1 SQVTM, CDR2 ANQGSEA. The ends were cut back, 4 bases at V and 0 bases at J, with 12 bases in the middle. The CDR3 covers 14 residues. The CDR3 coding sequence is TGCAGCGTTGGAGTTGGGGGGATGAACACTGAAGCTTTCTTT. The encoded protein is CSVGVGGMNTEAFF.

This clonotype was counted a few times. The rearrangement links TRBV27 to TRBJ2-5; maybe TRBD2 (6 bases). The CDR3 runs to 15 residues. V was trimmed by 5 bases and J by 4 bases, leaving 17 bases between them. In germline, CDR1 is MNHEY, CDR2 SMNVEV (reference sequence). The CDR3 is CASSLRDRRGETQYF. For the CDR3, the DNA is TGTGCCAGCAGTCTCAGGGACCGGCGGGGAGAGACCCAGTACTTC.

Many counts were recorded for this clonotype. The V call is TRBV10-3, the J call TRBJ2-1; possible D gene TRBD2, 5 bases. V shed 4 bases and J shed 9 bases, with 10 bases lying between them. Germline V gene sequence: CDR1 ENHRY, CDR2 SYGVKD. The CDR3 has 12 amino acids. CDR3 sequence: CAISVVSGEQFF. The CDR3 nucleotides are TGTGCCATCAGTGTCGTGAGCGGTGAGCAGTTCTTC.